These 24 T cell receptor beta chains were sequenced from one sample in a study of T cells in Graves' hyperthyroidism and ophthalmopathy. RNA transcripts served as the template for amplifying TCR beta CDR3 regions. HTBI primers were used for first-round RT-PCR of the TCR CDR3. TCRdb fed the multiplex PCR reads into MiXCR, producing one record per CDR3 protein. There are around 600,000 distinct CDR3 sequences in the sample; about 14% occur only once, and around 13% lies in the top ten. Sequencing was carried out using blood. These receptors were taken from a woman between 50 and 59 years old with Graves' ophthalmopathy.

This clonotype has just a few counts. The V and J genes are TRBV5-1 and TRBJ2-7; D remains unclear. CDR3 length: 13 amino acids. V shed 2 bases and J shed 7 bases, with 13 bases lying between them. Germline lookup yields CDR1 SGHRS and CDR2 YFSETQ. DNA for the CDR3: TGCGCCAGCAGCTTAAGAAACCTCGAAGAGCAGTACTTC. It specifies CASSLRNLEEQYF.

This clonotype has a count of ten or more. The V gene is TRBV6-1, the J gene TRBJ1-3; D remains ambiguous. V shed 7 bases and J shed 2 bases, with 21 bases lying between them. In germline, CDR1 is MNHNS, CDR2 SASEGT. The CDR3 runs 17 residues. The DNA for the CDR3 is TGTGCCAGCACTAGACTACACCGCGGGATAGCTGGAAACACCATATATTTT. This translates into CASTRLHRGIAGNTIYF.

The sample holds a few counts of this clonotype. A much larger clone differs by one base, so this may be a read error. The chain links TRBV5-1 to TRBJ2-1; possibly TRBD1 or TRBD2 for D (7 bases each). The CDR3 runs to 17 residues. In germline, CDR1 is SGHRS, CDR2 YFSETQ. V was pared by 4 bases and J by 5 bases, with 22 bases between. This chain's CDR3 is CASSTGASGTQNNEQFF. In DNA, the CDR3 is TGCGCCAGCAGCACAGGGGCTAGCGGTACCCAAAACAATGAGCAGTTCTTC.

V and J are TRBV9 and TRBJ2-1; 13 positions agree with TRBD2. The CDR3 totals 15 residues. Trimming removed 2 bases from V and 11 bases from J; junction bases left unmatched: 7. CDR1 is SGDLS, CDR2 YYNGEE, per germline. The CDR3 DNA reads as TGTGCCAGCAGCGTCGAAGGACTAGCGGGAGATAAGCAGTTCTTC. This translates into CASSVEGLAGDKQFF. The variable domain in full, with the rest retrieved from reference TRBV9 and TRBJ2-1, is DSGVTQTPKHLITATGQRVTLRCSPRSGDLSVYWYQQSLDQGLQFLIQYYNGEERAKGNILERFSAQQFPDLHSELNLSSLELGDSALYFCASSVEGLAGDKQFFGPGTRLTVL.

This clonotype was counted ten times or more. The V call is TRBV19, the J call TRBJ2-7; D might be TRBD2 (7 bases). Germline CDR1 is LNHDA and CDR2 is SQIVND (reference sequence). There are 15 residues in the CDR3. The V and J ends lost 6 bases and 2 bases respectively, with 17 bases between them. The CDR3 DNA follows: TGTGCCAGTAGCAGCGGGACAACAAGTACCTACGAGCAGTACTTC. It is translated as CASSSGTTSTYEQYF.

Many counts were recorded for this clonotype. This chain uses TRBV7-2 with TRBJ2-7; 13 nucleotides align to TRBD2. This CDR3 contains 14 residues. CDR1 is SGHTA and CDR2 is FQGNSA in the germline V gene. J lost 7 bases, V lost 10 bases, and 10 bases had no gene match. The CDR3 DNA follows: TGTGCCACCCAAAGGACTAGCGGGAGAGATGAGCAGTACTTC. Translation: CATQRTSGRDEQYF.

This clonotype was detected many times. This chain uses TRBV20-1 with TRBJ2-1, with D unclear. Trimming shortened V by 7 bases and J by 0 bases, and 19 bases separated the two germline ends. The CDR3 is 16 amino acids. CDR1 is DFQATT, CDR2 SNEGSKA, per germline (reference sequence). DNA for the CDR3: TGCAGTGAGGTTTCCCCCGGGTCGAGCTCCTACAATGAGCAGTTCTTC. Encoded protein: CSEVSPGSSSYNEQFF.

This clonotype was seen ten or more times. The rearrangement uses TRBV30 and TRBJ2-1; D uncertain. V dropped 5 bases and J dropped 8 bases, with 13 bases sitting between them. The CDR3 extends over 12 amino acids. The germline V gene encodes CDR1 GTSNPN and CDR2 SVGIG (reference sequence). The CDR3 DNA is TGTGCCTGGGGTAAGCGTAGGGATGAGCAGTTCTTC. Its protein product is CAWGKRRDEQFF.

This clonotype has a handful of counts. The rearrangement joins TRBV19 to TRBJ2-1; D is possibly TRBD1 or TRBD2 (5 bases each). Between the trimmed V and J ends, which lost 0 bases and 7 bases, there was a span of 7 bases. The CDR3 runs 13 residues. Germline CDR1 LNHDA, CDR2 SQIVND (reference sequence). The CDR3 region has the DNA TGTGCCAGTAGTATAGAGGGGACGAATGAGCAGTTCTTC. It encodes CASSIEGTNEQFF.

CDR3 sequence reads: CASTLRGGQGREQFF. The CDR3 nucleotides are TGTGCCAGCACCCTACGGGGGGGTCAGGGACGAGAGCAGTTCTTC. The chain couples TRBV6-1 to TRBJ2-1; 8 nucleotides match TRBD2. Per the germline V gene, CDR1 is MNHNS and CDR2 is SASEGT. The V and J ends lost 7 bases and 10 bases, in that order; junction bases with no gene match: 15. This CDR3 comprises 15 residues.

In this sample, this clonotype turned up many times. V gene TRBV28 combines with J gene TRBJ2-3; the match to TRBD2 covers 8 bases. Germline CDR1 is MDHEN and CDR2 is SYDVKM. CDR3 length: 19 amino acids. V shed 5 bases, J shed 0 bases, and the junction held 16 bases outside the gene matches. The CDR3 bases are TGTGCCAGCAGTACACTAGCGGCGATCGTGGTGGGTAGCACAGATACGCAGTATTTT. Translating gives CASSTLAAIVVGSTDTQYF.

In its sample, this clonotype was seen many times. J is TRBJ1-6 and V is TRBV12-3 or TRBV12-4; tentatively, D is TRBD1 (6 bases). V shed 2 bases and J shed 8 bases, with 13 bases lying between them. The CDR3 is 15 amino acids. The CDR3 loop is CASSLMGAIDSPLHF. The CDR3 DNA sequence: TGTGCCAGCAGTTTAATGGGGGCTATAGATTCACCCCTCCACTTT.

This clonotype was counted ten times or more. This chain connects TRBV2 to TRBJ1-1; TRBD1 agrees at 8 bases. J gave up 1 base and V 2 bases, and 3 bases lay outside the gene matches. CDR1 is SNHLY, CDR2 FYNNEI, per germline. The CDR3 length is 15 residues. The CDR3 reads CASSEQGARNTEAFF. The CDR3 DNA is TGTGCCAGCAGTGAACAGGGGGCCAGGAACACTGAAGCTTTCTTT. The entire variable domain, with the rest obtained from reference TRBV2 and TRBJ1-1, is as follows: EPEVTQTPSHQVTQMGQEVILRCVPISNHLYFYWYRQILGQKVEFLVSFYNNEISEKSEIFDDQFSVERPDGSNFTLKIRSTKLEDSAMYFCASSEQGARNTEAFFGQGTRLTVV.

This clonotype was seen many times. The chain joins TRBV5-1 to TRBJ2-1; 8 nucleotides align to TRBD2. Germline V gene sequence: CDR1 SGHRS, CDR2 YFSETQ. CDR3 length: 15 residues. Losses at the gene ends were 4 bases for V and 9 bases for J; bases not matched to a gene: 12. The CDR3 sequence is CASSALADQFSEQFF. In nucleotides, the CDR3 is TGCGCCAGCAGCGCACTAGCGGACCAGTTCAGTGAGCAGTTCTTC.

In this sample, this clonotype turned up a few times. V gene TRBV6-1 combines with J gene TRBJ2-7; possibly TRBD1 for D (6 bases). Per germline, CDR1 MNHNS and CDR2 SASEGT. Trimming removed 6 bases from V and 7 bases from J, with 13 bases in between. The CDR3 is made up of 12 amino acids. In DNA form, the CDR3 reads TGTGCCAGCAGAGGGGGTCTAGAGGAGCAGTACTTC. As protein: CASRGGLEEQYF.

This clonotype was recorded many times. This CDR3 reads CASRVYLGGSKNIQYF. CDR3 DNA: TGTGCCAGCAGAGTCTATCTGGGCGGTTCCAAAAACATTCAGTACTTC. V usage is TRBV2 and J usage is TRBJ2-4; D is ambiguous. The V end was cut by 6 bases, the J end by 2 bases, with 17 bases between. The CDR3 is 16 amino acids. Germline values: CDR1 SNHLY, CDR2 FYNNEI.

This chain links TRBV5-1 with TRBJ2-7; 9 bases fit TRBD1. The junction had 4 bases not matched to a gene; V was cut back by 0 bases and J by 3 bases. The germline V gene has CDR1 SGHRS and CDR2 YFSETQ. The length of the CDR3 is 15 residues. CDR3 in amino acids: CASSLGQGGIYEQYF. CDR3 nucleotides: TGCGCCAGCAGCTTGGGACAGGGGGGAATCTACGAGCAGTACTTC. The whole variable domain, remainder taken from reference TRBV5-1 and TRBJ2-7, is KAGVTQTPRYLIKTRGQQVTLSCSPISGHRSVSWYQQTPGQGLQFLFEYFSETQRNKGNFPGRFSGRQFSNSRSEMNVSTLELGDSALYLCASSLGQGGIYEQYFGPGTRLTVT.

In its sample, this clonotype was seen many times. The chain joins TRBV6-2 or TRBV6-3 to TRBJ2-7, with D uncertain. Deletions cut 3 bases from V and 2 bases from J, with 11 bases between. This CDR3 is 14 amino acids long. Looked up from germline, CDR1 is MNHEY and CDR2 is SVGEGT. Here the CDR3 reads CASSYNTLPYEQYF. Here the CDR3 DNA reads TGTGCCAGCAGTTATAACACTTTGCCCTACGAGCAGTACTTC.

This clonotype was seen a few times. The chain joins TRBV28 to TRBJ1-2; maybe TRBD1 (6 bases). Trimming took 11 bases from V and 1 from J, leaving 11 bases between them. This CDR3 contains 12 residues. CDR1 and CDR2 (germline): MDHEN, SYDVKM. The CDR3 nucleotides read TGTGCCGCGGACAGTTTTAACTATGGCTACACCTTC. This encodes CAADSFNYGYTF.

This clonotype turned up a few times. This chain joins TRBV7-6 and TRBJ2-1; 7 bases map to TRBD2. The length of the CDR3 is 17 residues. V was pared by 5 bases and J by 0 bases, with 10 bases of the junction left unmatched. Per the germline V gene, CDR1 is SGHVS and CDR2 is FNYEAQ. Written as DNA, the CDR3 is TGTGCCAGCAGCCCCAAGACTAGCCAGAGCTCCTACAATGAGCAGTTCTTC. Translation gives CASSPKTSQSSYNEQFF.

The chain recombines TRBV2 with TRBJ1-5; 9 nucleotides line up with TRBD1. Trimming took 10 bases from V and 6 from J; bases not matched to a gene: 7. Germline values: CDR1 SNHLY, CDR2 FYNNEI. The CDR3 has 13 amino acids. The CDR3 spells CATTQGAVQPQHF. The CDR3 coding sequence is TGTGCCACCACACAGGGGGCGGTTCAGCCCCAGCATTTT.

This clonotype was counted ten times or more. CDR3: CASSRQGADEQYF. The CDR3 DNA reads TGTGCCAGCAGCCGACAGGGGGCCGACGAGCAGTACTTC. This chain connects TRBV11-3 to TRBJ2-7; TRBD1 aligns across 10 bases. V lost 5 bases, J lost 5 bases, and 3 bases stayed unmatched. Germline V gives CDR1 SGHNT, CDR2 YENEEA. The CDR3 runs 13 residues.

This clonotype was seen many times. CDR3 coding DNA: TGTGCCAGCAGCCCCTGGGACGGGACAGATACGCAGTATTTT. Protein product: CASSPWDGTDTQYF. The chain has TRBV11-2 and TRBJ2-3, with D perhaps given as TRBD1 or TRBD2 (5 bases each). Trimming pared 5 bases from V and 3 bases from J, leaving 12 bases between. Germline V lookup: CDR1 SGHAT, CDR2 FQNNGV. The CDR3 is made up of 14 amino acids.

The chain uses TRBV27 and TRBJ2-1; 10 nucleotides match TRBD1. This CDR3 is built from 14 residues. V shed 5 bases and J 15 bases; nucleotides not matched to a gene: 13. Germline V CDR1 and CDR2: MNHEY, SMNVEV (reference sequence). This chain's CDR3 is CASSPPLRQGAWFF. DNA of the CDR3: TGTGCCAGCAGTCCACCACTCCGACAGGGGGCCTGGTTCTTC.